The 26 T cell receptor beta chains presented below share a single source sample, sequenced in a study of T cells in localized non-small cell lung cancer. The assay was immunoSEQ multiplex PCR, and TCRdb's table has in-frame clones only and misses some. Among about 52,000 clones, around 90% were seen once, and the ten largest hold roughly 16%. The material was PBMCs, obtained before any cancer treatment. These receptor sequences come from a female donor with stage II lung adenocarcinoma.

This chain joins TRBV4-2 and TRBJ2-1; D is possibly TRBD2 (5 bases). The CDR3 is made up of 14 amino acids. Germline V gene sequence: CDR1 LGHNA, CDR2 YNFKEQ. V was shortened by 4 bases and J by 1 base, with 8 bases between the two germline ends. This CDR3 is CASSLSGSYNEQFF. CDR3 in DNA: TGTGCCAGCAGCCTGTCGGGGTCCTACAATGAGCAGTTCTTC.

The chain combines TRBV19 with TRBJ1-1; D perhaps matches TRBD1 (5 bases). The V end lost 6 bases, the J end lost 5 bases, and 19 bases lay between the germline ends. This CDR3 has 15 amino acids. The germline V gene encodes CDR1 LNHDA and CDR2 SQIVND (reference sequence). The CDR3 loop reads CASSDRGSLGTEAFF. The CDR3 DNA follows: TGTGCCAGTAGCGATCGGGGGAGCCTGGGGACTGAAGCTTTCTTT.

This clone was observed a single time. V usage is TRBV18 and J usage is TRBJ1-1, with D maybe TRBD1 (6 bases). Germline values: CDR1 KGHSH, CDR2 LQKENI. The CDR3 contains 16 residues. Trimming removed 1 base from V and 1 base from J, with 13 bases in between. The CDR3 sequence: CASSPLQGGTNTEAFF. The DNA of the CDR3 is TGTGCCAGCTCACCACTACAGGGCGGGACGAACACTGAAGCTTTCTTT.

CDR3 residues: CASSWQQGDYGYTF. Here the CDR3 DNA reads TGCGCCAGCAGCTGGCAACAGGGGGACTATGGCTACACCTTC. V usage is TRBV5-1 and J usage is TRBJ1-2; TRBD1 matches at 8 bases. The CDR3 runs to 14 residues. Per the germline V gene, CDR1 is SGHRS and CDR2 is YFSETQ. The V segment lost 3 bases and the J segment 3 bases; nucleotides outside the gene matches: 4.

This chain connects TRBV5-1 to TRBJ1-1; D remains ambiguous. Trimming left V 0 bases short and J 0 bases short, with 12 bases between. CDR3 length: 16 residues. The germline CDR1 and CDR2 sequences are SGHRS and YFSETQ. The CDR3 region is CASSLGWTAMNTEAFF. In DNA, the CDR3 is TGCGCCAGCAGCTTGGGCTGGACGGCAATGAACACTGAAGCTTTCTTT.

This chain uses TRBV5-1 with TRBJ2-2, with D unclear. The CDR3 has 15 amino acids. V lost 0 bases and J 8 bases, leaving 14 bases between the germline ends. CDR1 is SGHRS, CDR2 YFSETQ, per germline. CDR3 DNA: TGCGCCAGCAGCTTGGTGCAGTTCGGCGCGGGGGAGCTGTTTTTT. This encodes CASSLVQFGAGELFF.

This chain joins TRBV5-1 and TRBJ1-3; possible D gene TRBD1, 5 bases. Germline lookup yields CDR1 SGHRS and CDR2 YFSETQ. There are 17 residues in the CDR3. Trimming removed 0 bases at V and 0 bases at J, with 13 bases between. For the CDR3, the DNA is TGCGCCAGCAGCTTGGCTCCAACAGGCAACTCTGGAAACACCATATATTTT. It codes for CASSLAPTGNSGNTIYF.

The chain uses TRBV5-1 and TRBJ1-3; 8 bases match TRBD1. This CDR3 comprises 14 residues. Germline V gene lookup returns CDR1 SGHRS and CDR2 YFSETQ. J was trimmed by 4 bases and V by 0 bases; bases with no gene match: 0. CDR3: CASSLGTGGNTIYF. Written as DNA, the CDR3 is TGCGCCAGCAGCTTGGGGACAGGGGGAAACACCATATATTTT.

This chain uses TRBV2 with TRBJ1-5; D is ambiguous. The V and J ends lost 3 bases and 7 bases respectively, with 13 bases between them. Germline CDR1 is SNHLY and CDR2 is FYNNEI. The CDR3 runs to 14 residues. CDR3 sequence reads: CASSDAGLGQPQHF. The CDR3 nucleotides read TGTGCCAGCAGTGATGCAGGCCTCGGGCAGCCCCAGCATTTT.

In this sample, this clone turned up once. CDR3 nucleotides: TGTGCCAGCAGCCCTGGGCGGGGGAATGAAAAACTGTTTTTT. Translated, it gives CASSPGRGNEKLFF. The chain links TRBV5-8 to TRBJ1-4; D perhaps matches TRBD1 (5 bases). Between the trimmed V and J ends, which lost 4 bases and 5 bases, there was a span of 12 bases. This CDR3 is 14 amino acids long. Germline V gives CDR1 SGHTS, CDR2 YDEGEE.

The chain carries TRBV6-5 and TRBJ2-3; perhaps D is TRBD1 or TRBD2 (6 bases each). The germline CDR1 and CDR2 sequences are MNHEY and SVGAGI. The CDR3 is 16 amino acids. Trimming removed 4 bases at V and 3 bases at J, with 17 bases between. CDR3 bases: TGTGCCAGCAGTTCCCCCGGGGGCCTAAGGACAGATACGCAGTATTTT. This translates into CASSSPGGLRTDTQYF.

The genes are TRBV19 and TRBJ1-4; no clear D gene. The V and J ends lost 4 bases and 5 bases respectively, with 8 bases between them. This CDR3 contains 13 residues. From germline, CDR1 is LNHDA and CDR2 SQIVND (reference sequence). In DNA, the CDR3 is TGTGCCAGTAGTAACACAGAAAATGAAAAACTGTTTTTT. This translates into CASSNTENEKLFF.

Regarding this clone: The junction does not match germline at one end; this may be a read error. This chain links TRBV7-7 with TRBJ2-1; D is unclear. Germline CDR1 and CDR2: SSHAT and FNYEAQ (reference sequence). This CDR3 comprises 14 residues. CDR3 sequence: CASSPAARYNEQFF. In nucleotides, the CDR3 is TGTGCTAGCAGCCCGGCTGCCAGGTACAATGAGCAGTTCTTC.

This clone was seen just once. The V gene is TRBV11-1, the J gene TRBJ2-3; D is ambiguous. In germline, CDR1 is SGHAT, CDR2 FQDESV (reference sequence). The V end lost 1 base, the J end lost 2 bases, and 7 bases lay between the germline ends. The length of the CDR3 is 14 residues. CDR3 protein: CASSLGPSTDTQYF. In nucleotides, the CDR3 is TGTGCCAGCAGCTTAGGGCCCTCCACAGATACGCAGTATTTT.

The rearrangement joins TRBV30 to TRBJ2-3; D possibly matches TRBD1 or TRBD2 (6 bases each). Germline CDR1 is GTSNPN and CDR2 is SVGIG (reference sequence). The CDR3 runs to 18 residues. V was shortened by 5 bases and J by 0 bases, with 24 bases between the two germline ends. The CDR3 sequence: CAWGMRGAHKASTDTQYF. The CDR3 DNA is TGTGCCTGGGGGATGAGGGGGGCCCACAAAGCTAGCACAGATACGCAGTATTTT.

CDR3 sequence (DNA): TGTGCCAGCTTACCAGCCGGGGCTACACAAGAGACCCAGTACTTC. Protein: CASLPAGATQETQYF. The genes are TRBV6-5 and TRBJ2-5; D might be TRBD1 or TRBD2, each matching 5 bases. V dropped 8 bases and J dropped 2 bases, with 18 bases sitting between them. Looked up from germline, CDR1 is MNHEY and CDR2 is SVGAGI. CDR3 length: 15 residues.

This rearrangement joins TRBV5-8 to TRBJ1-1; D might be TRBD1 (6 bases). The CDR3 covers 15 residues. V lost 2 bases and J 4 bases, leaving 15 bases between the germline ends. Germline CDR1 reads SGHTS; CDR2 reads YDEGEE. CDR3 DNA sequence: TGTGCCAGCAGCTTAGATCCCTTACAGGGCACTGAAGCTTTCTTT. It specifies CASSLDPLQGTEAFF. Variable domain in full (rest from reference TRBV5-8 and TRBJ1-1): EAGVTQSPTHLIKTRGQQATLRCSPISGHTSVYWYQQALGLGLQFLLWYDEGEERNRGNFPPRFSGRQFPNYSSELNVNALELEDSALYLCASSLDPLQGTEAFFGQGTRLTVV.

V is TRBV19 and J is TRBJ1-1, with a weak D call TRBD1 (5 bases). V lost 10 bases, J lost 4 bases, and 10 bases lay in between. The length of the CDR3 is 11 residues. Germline assignment: CDR1 LNHDA and CDR2 SQIVND (reference sequence). This CDR3 is CAIVRGTEAFF. Written as DNA, the CDR3 is TGTGCCATCGTAAGGGGCACTGAAGCTTTCTTT.

The genes are TRBV11-3 and TRBJ2-7; D gene ambiguous. With 0 bases removed from V and 2 bases from J, the gap between germline ends came to 5 bases. The CDR3 runs 13 residues. CDR1 is SGHNT and CDR2 is YENEEA in the germline V gene. Here the CDR3 DNA reads TGTGCCAGCAGCTTAGACAGGACCTACGAGCAGTACTTC. This encodes CASSLDRTYEQYF.

This chain joins TRBV18 and TRBJ1-4; 10 bases line up with TRBD1. CDR3 length: 16 residues. Germline lookup yields CDR1 KGHSH and CDR2 LQKENI. The V segment lost 3 bases and the J segment 7 bases; nucleotides outside the gene matches: 8. The CDR3 region is CASSPPPGQGIEKLFF. In DNA, the CDR3 is TGTGCCAGCTCACCTCCTCCGGGACAGGGGATTGAAAAACTGTTTTTT.

The V call is TRBV15, the J call TRBJ2-7; D is perhaps TRBD1 (6 bases). The CDR3 loop spans 13 amino acids. Between the trimmed V and J ends, which lost 1 base and 4 bases, there was a span of 8 bases. Germline-derived CDR1 and CDR2 are LNHNV and YYDKDF (reference sequence). The CDR3 protein is CATSRAGVYEQYF. The CDR3 DNA is TGTGCCACCAGCAGAGCAGGGGTTTACGAGCAGTACTTC.

The chain combines TRBV6-6 with TRBJ1-2; tentative D call: TRBD1 (6 bases). CDR3 length equals 14 residues. V was pared by 6 bases and J by 6 bases, with 17 bases between. Germline-derived CDR1 and CDR2 are MNHNY and SVGAGI (reference sequence). CDR3 nucleotide sequence: TGTGCCAGCAGAAAACCGGGACATAGAAATGGCTACACCTTC. As protein: CASRKPGHRNGYTF.

The V call is TRBV4-1, the J call TRBJ1-2, with a tentative D call TRBD1 (5 bases). The CDR3 consists of 13 residues. V was pared by 3 bases and J by 3 bases, with 8 bases between. Germline V gene data show CDR1 as MGHRA and CDR2 as YSYEKL. CDR3 residues: CASSHRDYYGYTF. CDR3 coding DNA: TGCGCCAGCAGCCACAGGGATTACTATGGCTACACCTTC.

This chain connects TRBV27 to TRBJ2-3, with 8 bases aligning to TRBD2. The ends lost 0 bases at V and 3 bases at J; junction bases unmatched: 5. The germline V gene has CDR1 MNHEY and CDR2 SMNVEV (reference sequence). This CDR3 is 16 amino acids long. CDR3 nucleotide sequence: TGTGCCAGCAGTTTATCGAAGCGGGGGCCGACAGATACGCAGTATTTT. This translates into CASSLSKRGPTDTQYF.

The chain uses TRBV28 and TRBJ1-2, with D unresolved. The ends were cut back, 4 bases at V and 3 bases at J, with 6 bases in the middle. Germline V CDR1 and CDR2: MDHEN, SYDVKM. There are 12 residues in the CDR3. The CDR3: CASSYQHYGYTF. Here the CDR3 DNA reads TGTGCCAGCAGTTATCAGCACTATGGCTACACCTTC.

This chain links TRBV9 with TRBJ2-2, with D perhaps matching TRBD1 (6 bases). The CDR3 runs to 15 residues. In germline, CDR1 is SGDLS, CDR2 YYNGEE. Trimming removed 0 bases at V and 6 bases at J, with 12 bases between. The CDR3 coding sequence is TGTGCCAGCAGCGTAGGGGGGCTGAAGGCCGGGGAGCTGTTTTTT. Protein sequence: CASSVGGLKAGELFF.